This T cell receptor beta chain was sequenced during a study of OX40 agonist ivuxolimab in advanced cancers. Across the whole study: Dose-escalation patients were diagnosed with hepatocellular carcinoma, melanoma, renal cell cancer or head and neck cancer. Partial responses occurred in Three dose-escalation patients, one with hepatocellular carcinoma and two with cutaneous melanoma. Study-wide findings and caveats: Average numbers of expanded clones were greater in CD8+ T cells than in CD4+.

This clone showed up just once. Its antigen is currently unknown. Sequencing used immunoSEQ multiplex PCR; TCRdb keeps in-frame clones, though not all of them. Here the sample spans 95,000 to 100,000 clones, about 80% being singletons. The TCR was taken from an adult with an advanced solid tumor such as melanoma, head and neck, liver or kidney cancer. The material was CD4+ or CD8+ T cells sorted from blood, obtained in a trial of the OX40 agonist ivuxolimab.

The CDR3: CASSSGLAGVREQFF. The CDR3 DNA reads TGTGCCAGCAGCTCGGGACTAGCGGGAGTTCGAGAGCAGTTCTTC. The rearrangement links TRBV7-2 to TRBJ2-1; TRBD2 agrees at 14 bases. V lost 4 bases to trimming and J lost 10 bases; unmatched junction nucleotides: 6. Germline loops: CDR1 SGHTA, CDR2 FQGNSA. This CDR3 has 15 residues. The full variable domain, its missing parts supplied by reference TRBV7-2 and TRBJ2-1, is GAGVSQSPSNKVTEKGKDVELRCDPISGHTALYWYRQSLGQGLEFLIYFQGNSAPDKSGLPSDRFSAERTGGSVSTLTIQRTQQEDSAVYLCASSSGLAGVREQFFGPGTRLTVL.